This T cell receptor (beta chain) was found in a study of radiotherapy plus CTLA-4 blockade in lung cancer. This clone was seen a handful of times. The antigen remains undetermined. The study's findings and limits: Expansion of tumor-derived TCR clones was observed in blood after radiotherapy plus ipilimumab. Per reports, early blood T cell clone dynamics, plus interferon-beta, forecast response most strongly.

The V end was cut by 3 bases, the J end by 7 bases, with 10 bases between. The CDR3 loop spans 13 amino acids. Germline CDR1 is LNHNV and CDR2 is YYDKDF (reference sequence). The data were produced by immunoSEQ multiplex PCR, yet TCRdb's version contains in-frame clones alone and is incomplete. The sample has tens of thousands of clones; 70% to 80% are singletons. The chain employs TRBV15 and TRBJ1-5, with D maybe TRBD1 (5 bases). The TCR comes from a human donor with non-small cell lung cancer that progressed on radiotherapy plus ipilimumab. The sequenced sample was peripheral blood, obtained from a patient treated with radiotherapy plus ipilimumab. CDR3 nucleotides: TGTGCCACCAGCAGGGACATCCGACAGCCCCAGCATTTT. Translated, it gives CATSRDIRQPQHF.